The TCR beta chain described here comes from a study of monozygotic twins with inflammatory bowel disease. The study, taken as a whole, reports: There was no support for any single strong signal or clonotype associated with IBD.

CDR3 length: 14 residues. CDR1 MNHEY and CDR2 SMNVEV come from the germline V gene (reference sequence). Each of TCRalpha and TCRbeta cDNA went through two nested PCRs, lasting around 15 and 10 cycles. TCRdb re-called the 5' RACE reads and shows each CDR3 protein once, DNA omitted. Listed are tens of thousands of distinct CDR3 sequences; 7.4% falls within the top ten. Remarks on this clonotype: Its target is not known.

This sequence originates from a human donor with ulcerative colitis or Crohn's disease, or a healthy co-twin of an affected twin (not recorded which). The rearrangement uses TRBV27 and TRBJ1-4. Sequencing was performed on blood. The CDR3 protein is CASSQRAGGEKLFF.